This passage covers 8 T cell receptor beta chains from one sample sequenced in a study of blood T cell repertoires in COVID-19 (dated by TCRdb to 2018 to 2021). Libraries came from the immunoSEQ multiplex PCR assay. TCRdb carries this immuneACCESS record with in-frame sequences only. Its versions omit some clonotypes, under half of them owing to an unresolved V gene in the studies checked, with the rest unexplained. The sample table holds about half a million clones, of which roughly 85% were seen once. The top ten clones comprise approximately 2.9% of the sample. What was sequenced was peripheral blood. Receptors were obtained from a human donor in a cohort sampled during active COVID-19.

V gene TRBV29-1 combines with J gene TRBJ1-2; 7 bases agree with TRBD1. V lost 5 bases to trimming and J lost 3 bases; unmatched junction nucleotides: 3. The CDR3 covers 12 residues. Germline-derived CDR1 and CDR2 are SQVTM and ANQGSEA. The CDR3 sequence is CSVRQGDYGYTF. CDR3 nucleotides: TGCAGCGTTCGACAGGGAGACTATGGCTACACCTTC.

The V gene is TRBV5-1, the J gene TRBJ2-3, with 9 bases matching TRBD2. This CDR3 region has 15 residues. Germline CDR1 SGHRS, CDR2 YFSETQ. Trimming at V came to 6 bases and at J to 4 bases, leaving 9 bases not matched to a gene. The CDR3 coding sequence is TGCGCCAGCACCAGACTAGCGGAGGCCGCAGATACGCAGTATTTT. It encodes CASTRLAEAADTQYF.

This clone was seen a handful of times. This rearrangement joins TRBV11-3 to TRBJ2-2, with 7 positions matching TRBD2. Germline values: CDR1 SGHNT, CDR2 YENEEA. The CDR3 is 15 amino acids. With 8 bases clipped from V and 4 bases from J, the junction kept 10 bases outside the gene matches. The CDR3, as DNA: TGTGCCAGCTCGACCGGGACTAATCCCACCGGGGAGCTGTTTTTT. It encodes CASSTGTNPTGELFF.

The chain couples TRBV9 to TRBJ2-2, with 13 bases lining up with TRBD2. V shed 4 bases and J 7 bases; nucleotides not matched to a gene: 10. CDR3 length: 17 amino acids. Germline V gene sequence: CDR1 SGDLS, CDR2 YYNGEE. The CDR3, as DNA: TGTGCCAGCAGCACCTCCGGGACTAGCGGGATGAACGGGGAGCTGTTTTTT. It translates to CASSTSGTSGMNGELFF.

J is TRBJ1-4 and V is TRBV27; D might be TRBD1 (6 bases). V lost 3 bases, J lost 5 bases, and 10 bases lay in between. Germline loops: CDR1 MNHEY, CDR2 SMNVEV (reference sequence). The CDR3 is 14 residues long. The CDR3 loop reads CASSLDRNNEKLFF. The CDR3 nucleotides read TGTGCCAGCAGTTTGGACAGAAACAATGAAAAACTGTTTTTT.

The chain's CDR3 is CASQRLADDNEQFF. Here the CDR3 DNA reads TGTGCCAGTCAGCGACTAGCAGATGACAATGAGCAGTTCTTC. J is TRBJ2-1 and V is TRBV19; 7 positions match TRBD2. CDR1 and CDR2 (germline): LNHDA, SQIVND (reference sequence). V gave up 8 bases and J gave up 5 bases; unmatched junction bases: 9. The CDR3 loop spans 14 amino acids.

This sequence joins TRBV4-2 and TRBJ2-3; 10 bases match TRBD2. V lost 5 bases and J lost 2; bases outside the gene matches: 4. Germline V CDR1 and CDR2: LGHNA, YNFKEQ. The CDR3 sequence is 15 residues long. The CDR3 region is CASSSGRANTDTQYF. The CDR3 bases are TGTGCCAGCAGCAGCGGGAGGGCAAACACAGATACGCAGTATTTT.

This rearrangement joins TRBV6-5 to TRBJ2-7; the D is unclear. This CDR3 is 14 amino acids long. V was pared by 10 bases and J by 0 bases, with 16 bases between. CDR1 and CDR2 (germline): MNHEY, SVGAGI. CDR3 nucleotides: TGTGCCACCCGACAAGACATAATCTCCTACGAGCAGTACTTC. Translating it yields CATRQDIISYEQYF.